Listed here are 17 T cell receptor beta chains from one sample, sequenced in a study of cytomegalovirus exposure and HLA in healthy donors. Amplification used 60 Vbeta primers and 13 Jbeta primers. Sequenced by immunoSEQ multiplex PCR; TCRdb stores in-frame clones only, minus some. This sample has 120,000 to 150,000 clones, with roughly 80% found just once. The sequencing input was PBMCs. The receptors come from a boy younger than 10 in good health and CMV-seronegative.

The chain couples TRBV4-1 to TRBJ2-7; a possible D gene is TRBD1 (6 bases). V shed 5 bases and J shed 1 base, with 9 bases lying between them. Germline V gives CDR1 MGHRA, CDR2 YSYEKL. The CDR3 runs 13 residues. CDR3 sequence reads: CASSSGQSYEQYF. As DNA, the CDR3 is TGCGCCAGCAGCTCTGGACAGTCCTACGAGCAGTACTTC.

This rearrangement joins TRBV27 to TRBJ2-7, with TRBD1 as a possible D gene (6 bases). The V end lost 5 bases, the J end lost 2 bases, and 16 bases lay between the germline ends. This CDR3 has 15 residues. CDR1 and CDR2 from the germline V gene are MNHEY and SMNVEV (reference sequence). The CDR3 DNA reads TGTGCCAGCAGTCCCCCAGAGGGGGTTCCCTACGAGCAGTACTTC. The encoded protein is CASSPPEGVPYEQYF.

This chain joins TRBV7-9 and TRBJ2-3; possibly TRBD1 for D (6 bases). Trimming left V 5 bases short and J 0 bases short, with 12 bases between. The CDR3 is 15 amino acids. Germline CDR1 reads SEHNR; CDR2 reads FQNEAQ (reference sequence). This CDR3 reads CASSHRQESTDTQYF. In DNA form, the CDR3 reads TGTGCCAGCAGCCATCGACAGGAAAGCACAGATACGCAGTATTTT. Based on the CDR3 plus reference TRBV7-9 and TRBJ2-3, the full variable domain is DTGVSQNPRHKITKRGQNVTFRCDPISEHNRLYWYRQTLGQGPEFLTYFQNEAQLEKSRLLSDRFSAERPKGSFSTLEIQRTEQGDSAMYLCASSHRQESTDTQYFGPGTRLTVL.

The rearrangement links TRBV29-1 to TRBJ2-3; 8 bases match TRBD2. The CDR3 sequence is 14 residues long. Germline assignment: CDR1 SQVTM and CDR2 ANQGSEA. After removal of 1 base from V and 6 bases from J, the junction contained 6 bases not matched to a gene. CDR3 coding DNA: TGCAGCGTTGAAGGGGGACTAGAATTTGATACGCAGTATTTT. Its translation: CSVEGGLEFDTQYF.

The chain couples TRBV11-3 to TRBJ2-5, with D maybe TRBD2 (5 bases). Germline V gene data show CDR1 as SGHNT and CDR2 as YENEEA. The ends were cut back, 5 bases at V and 2 bases at J, with 18 bases in the middle. CDR3 size: 16 residues. The CDR3 loop reads CASSTPGYREQETQYF. CDR3 in DNA: TGTGCCAGCAGCACCCCGGGGTATAGGGAACAAGAGACCCAGTACTTC.

This chain connects TRBV5-6 to TRBJ2-2, with 8 bases aligning to TRBD2. The J segment lost 6 bases and the V segment lost 4 bases, leaving 14 bases of the junction unmatched. Germline V lookup: CDR1 SGHDT, CDR2 YYEEEE. CDR3 length: 17 amino acids. CDR3 sequence reads: CASSPPIAGIIAGELFF. The CDR3 bases are TGTGCCAGCAGCCCCCCAATAGCGGGAATCATTGCCGGGGAGCTGTTTTTT. Full variable domain (missing parts from reference TRBV5-6 and TRBJ2-2): DAGVTQSPTHLIKTRGQQVTLRCSPKSGHDTVSWYQQALGQGPQFIFQYYEEEERQRGNFPDRFSGHQFPNYSSELNVNALLLGDSALYLCASSPPIAGIIAGELFFGEGSRLTVL.

V gene TRBV7-6 combines with J gene TRBJ2-1; 10 nucleotides align to TRBD2. Germline V lookup: CDR1 SGHVS, CDR2 FNYEAQ. This CDR3 contains 15 residues. V trimming: 2 bases; J trimming: 6 bases; junction bases outside the gene matches: 4. CDR3 DNA: TGTGCCAGCAGCTTATTAAGCGGGGGGGCCAATGAGCAGTTCTTC. This translates into CASSLLSGGANEQFF.

The chain carries TRBV7-2 and TRBJ1-5; D is possibly TRBD1 (5 bases). CDR3 length equals 18 residues. Germline CDR1 SGHTA, CDR2 FQGNSA. Trimming removed 1 base at V and 1 base at J, with 17 bases between. The CDR3 coding sequence is TGTGCCAGCAGCTTAGATAGGGGATTCCTCGGGAGCAATCAGCCCCAGCATTTT. It specifies CASSLDRGFLGSNQPQHF.

The chain is built from TRBV14 and TRBJ1-2; D is unclear. Germline CDR1 and CDR2: SGHDN and FVKESK. The CDR3 totals 13 residues. Trimming stripped 0 bases from V and 7 bases from J, with 9 bases between. The CDR3 DNA reads TGTGCCAGCAGCCAAGATTACTATCCTGGCTACACCTTC. It translates to CASSQDYYPGYTF.

V gene TRBV13 combines with J gene TRBJ1-1; perhaps TRBD1 as D (6 bases). The CDR3 runs 14 residues. Germline V gene data show CDR1 as PRHDT and CDR2 as FYEKMQ (reference sequence). V was clipped by 1 base and J by 5 bases, with 11 bases between them. CDR3 DNA: TGTGCCAGCAGCTTAGACCAGGGGCGGACTGAAGCTTTCTTT. Protein: CASSLDQGRTEAFF.

This clone was seen once. The V gene is TRBV6-1, the J gene TRBJ2-1, with TRBD1 matching 7 bases. V dropped 6 bases and J dropped 0; count of bases not matched to a gene: 5. CDR1 and CDR2 from the germline V gene are MNHNS and SASEGT. The CDR3 sequence is 15 residues long. CDR3 in DNA: TGTGCCAGCAGGGACAGGACAAGCTCCTACAATGAGCAGTTCTTC. Translation: CASRDRTSSYNEQFF.

The CDR3 spells CASSLGGDTEAFF. The CDR3 DNA reads TGTGCCAGCAGCCTAGGGGGGGACACTGAAGCTTTCTTT. This chain links TRBV9 with TRBJ1-1, with TRBD1 as a possible D gene (6 bases). The germline CDR1 and CDR2 sequences are SGDLS and YYNGEE. Trimming stripped 4 bases from V and 3 bases from J, with 10 bases between. The CDR3 is 13 residues long.

V is TRBV11-1 and J is TRBJ1-2; D might be TRBD1 (6 bases). The V gene's germline CDR1 is SGHAT and CDR2 FQDESV (reference sequence). Trimming took 3 bases from V and 4 from J, leaving 15 bases between them. The CDR3 is 15 amino acids. The CDR3 loop is CASSFGGDTVYGYTF. Here the CDR3 DNA reads TGTGCCAGCAGCTTTGGGGGGGACACCGTCTATGGCTACACCTTC.

The chain employs TRBV2 and TRBJ2-3; D might be TRBD2 (7 bases). Germline V CDR1 and CDR2: SNHLY, FYNNEI. V lost 7 bases to trimming and J lost 3 bases, with 17 bases between them. This CDR3 has 15 amino acids. The CDR3 region is CASTSKGGRTDTQYF. Written as DNA, the CDR3 is TGTGCCAGCACCTCGAAGGGGGGGCGTACAGATACGCAGTATTTT.

This sequence joins TRBV6-5 and TRBJ2-5, with 8 bases lining up with TRBD1. V lost 2 bases and J lost 5; bases outside the gene matches: 10. CDR3 length: 16 amino acids. CDR1 is MNHEY and CDR2 is SVGAGI in the germline V gene. Written as DNA, the CDR3 is TGTGCCAGCAGTTACACAGGGCAGGGGGCCGGGGAGACCCAGTACTTC. Protein sequence: CASSYTGQGAGETQYF.

Worth noting for this clone: Other DNA sequences of this sample code for an identical CDR3. This chain links TRBV29-1 with TRBJ1-5; 8 nucleotides align to TRBD1. CDR1 is SQVTM, CDR2 ANQGSEA, per germline. J was trimmed by 0 bases and V by 6 bases; bases with no gene match: 4. The CDR3 totals 14 residues. CDR3 in amino acids: CSVGTGDSNQPQHF. The CDR3 DNA is TGCAGCGTGGGGACAGGCGATAGCAATCAGCCCCAGCATTTT. Using reference TRBV29-1 and TRBJ1-5 for the parts outside the CDR3, the full variable domain is SAVISQKPSRDICQRGTSLTIQCQVDSQVTMMFWYRQQPGQSLTLIATANQGSEATYESGFVIDKFPISRPNLTFSTLTVSNMSPEDSSIYLCSVGTGDSNQPQHFGDGTRLSIL.

J is TRBJ2-6 and V is TRBV5-5; weak D call: TRBD1 (6 bases). The CDR3 sequence is 15 residues long. V was cut by 3 bases and J by 0 bases, with 7 bases left in between. CDR1 SGHKS and CDR2 YYEKEE come from the germline V gene (reference sequence). This CDR3 reads CASSSGVSGANVLTF. The CDR3 DNA follows: TGTGCCAGCAGCTCAGGGGTCTCTGGGGCCAACGTCCTGACTTTC.